This is a list of T cell receptor beta chains from one sample in a study of Ad26.COV2.S vaccination and SARS-CoV-2 variants. Using immunoSEQ multiplex PCR, the repertoire was profiled, and TCRdb retains in-frame clones only, with some absent. The sample lists fewer than 100,000 clones; approximately 82% were seen once. The sequences come from peripheral blood, collected after recovery from COVID-19. These receptors all stem from a human donor who had recovered from COVID-19. CDR3s include the opening cysteine and the closing phenylalanine or tryptophan. D genes are given only for firm matches. The listing skips clone size in some rows; elsewhere it reads once, few, many or a size class.

cdr3_aa cdr3_nt clone_size d_call j_call v_call
CASSQDPSYEQYF TGTGCCAGCAGCCAAGATCCTTCCTACGAGCAGTACTTC . . TRBJ2-7 TRBV3-1/TRBV3-2
CASSPEGTDTQYF TGTGCCAGCAGCCCTGAGGGCACAGATACGCAGTATTTT . . TRBJ2-3 TRBV7-9
CASSYNSYNEQFF TGTGCCAGCAGCTACAACAGCTACAATGAGCAGTTCTTC few . TRBJ2-1 TRBV7-9
CASSWALAGAADTQYF TGCGCCAGCAGCTGGGCCCTAGCGGGAGCGGCAGATACGCAGTATTTT . TRBD2 TRBJ2-3 TRBV5-1
CASSRQGITEAFF TGTGCCAGTAGTAGACAGGGGATCACTGAAGCTTTCTTT . TRBD1 TRBJ1-1 TRBV19
CASSPQGYTEAFF TGTGCCAGCAGCCCACAGGGGTACACTGAAGCTTTCTTT . TRBD1 TRBJ1-1 TRBV14
CASSRPGNFYGYTF TGTGCCAGCAGTAGACCCGGGAACTTCTACGGCTACACCTTC . . TRBJ1-2 TRBV28
CASSYSTAENTEAFF TGTGCCAGCAGTTACTCGACAGCGGAAAACACTGAAGCTTTCTTT once . TRBJ1-1 TRBV6-5
CASSSLGGELFF TGTGCCAGCAGCTCACTAGGCGGGGAGCTGTTTTTT . . TRBJ2-2 TRBV5-8
CASSKGTSGLSTDTQYF TGCGCCAGCAGTAAAGGAACTAGCGGTCTAAGCACAGATACGCAGTATTTT . TRBD2 TRBJ2-3 TRBV10-2
CASGLFVYEQYF TGTGCTAGTGGTTTGTTTGTCTACGAGCAGTACTTC . . TRBJ2-7 TRBV12-5
CASSELNYRVENYGYTF TGTGCCAGCAGTGAATTAAATTATCGGGTAGAGAACTATGGCTACACCTTC . . TRBJ1-2 TRBV2
CASSPQGTFTDTQYF TGTGCCAGCAGTCCGCAGGGAACTTTTACAGATACGCAGTATTTT . . TRBJ2-3 TRBV28
CAGSQPGPNTEAFF TGTGCCGGCAGCCAACCGGGACCCAACACTGAAGCTTTCTTT . . TRBJ1-1 TRBV3-1/TRBV3-2
CASSARQGGEAFF TGTGCCAGCAGCGCTAGACAGGGGGGTGAAGCTTTCTTT . TRBD1 TRBJ1-1 TRBV3-1/TRBV3-2
CASSRGQGASDTQYF TGCGCCAGCAGCCGGGGACAGGGGGCATCCGATACGCAGTATTTT . TRBD1 TRBJ2-3 TRBV4-1
CASSLEAGGWGGDTDTQYF TGTGCCAGCAGCTTAGAAGCGGGAGGATGGGGGGGGGACACAGATACGCAGTATTTT few TRBD2 TRBJ2-3 TRBV7-8